The rows below give T cell receptor beta chains drawn from one sample of a study of OX40 agonist ivuxolimab in advanced cancers. Libraries were prepared by immunoSEQ multiplex PCR; TCRdb keeps only in-frame clonotypes and omits some of them. The sample lists fewer than 65,000 clones, around 89% occurring once. This sample comprised CD4+ or CD8+ T cells sorted from blood, obtained in a trial of the OX40 agonist ivuxolimab. The receptors stem from an adult with an advanced solid tumor such as melanoma, head and neck, liver or kidney cancer. CDR3s include the opening cysteine and the closing phenylalanine or tryptophan. Fields, in order: clone size, V gene, J gene, D gene, CDR3 DNA, CDR3 protein. The D gene is left open where the match is weak. Only part of the rows carry a size: once, few, many, or a class if the clone is expanded.

>NA|TRBV5-1|TRBJ1-4|TRBD1
TGCGCCAGCAGCGCCTCCGGGACAGGGCGTGAAAAACTGTTTTTT
CASSASGTGREKLFF
>NA|TRBV27|TRBJ2-7|NA
TGTGCCAGCAGTATACTAGCAGGCGAGCAGTACTTC
CASSILAGEQYF
>NA|TRBV27|TRBJ2-2|TRBD1
TGTGCCAGCAGTGCTGACAGGGGACCCGGGGAGCTGTTTTTT
CASSADRGPGELFF
>NA|TRBV11-2|TRBJ1-2|NA
TGTGCCAGCAGTCAGGGGCCAGGGGTGGGCTACACCTTC
CASSQGPGVGYTF
>NA|TRBV18|TRBJ1-1|TRBD1
TGTGCCAGCTCACCGACAGGGGGCGCCGTAACTGAAGCTTTCTTT
CASSPTGGAVTEAFF
>NA|TRBV11-3|TRBJ1-1|TRBD1
TGTGCCAGCAGCTTAGGAGGGACAGGGGGCACTGAAGCTTTCTTT
CASSLGGTGGTEAFF
>few|TRBV5-1|TRBJ2-7|NA
TGCGCCAGCAGCTTGGCTGGGCTGACCTACGAGCAGTACTTC
CASSLAGLTYEQYF
>NA|TRBV7-3|TRBJ2-3|TRBD2
TGTGCCAGCAGCTCTAGCGGGGGTTGGGATACGCAGTATTTT
CASSSSGGWDTQYF
>NA|TRBV6-5|TRBJ1-3|NA
TGTGCCAGCAGTTACTCGAGAGGAGGAAACACCATATATTTT
CASSYSRGGNTIYF
>NA|TRBV19|TRBJ2-6|NA
TGTGCCAGTACGCCGGGACGACGAAACTCTGGGGCCAACGTCCTGACTTTC
CASTPGRRNSGANVLTF
>NA|TRBV10-3|TRBJ1-1|NA
TGTGCCATCTCATATGCGGACACTGAAGCTTTCTTT
CAISYADTEAFF
>NA|TRBV7-9|TRBJ2-5|TRBD1
TGTGCCAGCAGCTACGGACAGGGTGCGGGAGAGACCCAGTACTTC
CASSYGQGAGETQYF
>NA|TRBV4-2|TRBJ2-7|TRBD2
TGTGCCAGCAGCCAAGATATCCGGCTAGCGGGTAGTACCTACGAGCAGTACTTC
CASSQDIRLAGSTYEQYF
>few|TRBV10-1|TRBJ2-7|TRBD1
TGCGCCAGCAGTGAGTCACAGGGGCACGAGCAGTACTTC
CASSESQGHEQYF
>NA|TRBV7-3|TRBJ2-1|TRBD2
TGTGCCAGCAGCTCGTCGACTAGCGGGGGGGCATATGAGCAGTTCTTC
CASSSSTSGGAYEQFF
>NA|TRBV5-4|TRBJ1-2|TRBD1
TGTGCCAGCAGCTCCGTGCAGGGGGCTTATGGCTACACCTTC
CASSSVQGAYGYTF
>NA|TRBV5-8|TRBJ2-1|TRBD1
TGTGCCAGCAGCTTGGGGGACGGGGACAGTGGGGGCAATGAGCAGTTCTTC
CASSLGDGDSGGNEQFF
>NA|TRBV21-1|TRBJ2-5|NA
TGTGCCAGCAGCAAAGCACTGGGACAGGGGGCGGGAGAGACCCAGTACTTC
CASSKALGQGAGETQYF
>NA|TRBV5-1|TRBJ2-7|NA
TGCGCCAGCAGGCCGGTTCCGGGGGGCGGACGGCAGTACTTC
CASRPVPGGGRQYF
>NA|TRBV6-6|TRBJ2-7|TRBD1
TGTGCCAGCAGTCGTTCGACAGGGGGCTACGAGCAGTACTTC
CASSRSTGGYEQYF
>NA|TRBV2|TRBJ1-1|NA
TGTGCCAGCAGCAGGGACTCTAACACTGAAGCTTTCTTT
CASSRDSNTEAFF
>NA|TRBV11-2|TRBJ2-6|NA
TGTGCCAGTAGGCCGTCTGGGGCCAACGTCCTGACTTTC
CASRPSGANVLTF
>NA|TRBV7-9|TRBJ2-1|TRBD2
TGTGCCAGCAGCCTGGGACTAGCAGACAATGAGCAGTTCTTC
CASSLGLADNEQFF
>NA|TRBV5-1|TRBJ2-7|TRBD1
TGCGCCAGCAGCTCGGGACAGCTCTTCTACGAGCAGTACTTC
CASSSGQLFYEQYF
>NA|TRBV11-3|TRBJ2-3|TRBD1
TGTGCCAGCAGCTCACGGACAGGGAGCACAGATACGCAGTATTTT
CASSSRTGSTDTQYF
>NA|TRBV2|TRBJ1-4|NA
TGTGCCAGCAGTGATCGCGACGGCGTAAATGAAAAACTGTTTTTT
CASSDRDGVNEKLFF
>NA|TRBV30|TRBJ2-7|NA
TGTGCCTGGAGTAAACAGAGCTCCTACGAGCAGTACTTC
CAWSKQSSYEQYF
>NA|TRBV2|TRBJ1-2|NA
TGTGCCAGCAGGGGGGTGGGGAACTATGGCTACACCTTC
CASRGVGNYGYTF
>NA|TRBV27|TRBJ1-5|NA
TGTGCCAGCAGTTTATTAGGGCAGGGCAATCAGCCCCAGCATTTT
CASSLLGQGNQPQHF
>NA|TRBV6-6|TRBJ2-7|NA
TGTGCCAGCAGTTATGGGGGGCCAACCTACGAGCAGTACTTC
CASSYGGPTYEQYF
>NA|TRBV9|TRBJ1-2|NA
TGTGCCAGCAGCGTAGTCGAGAGAATCCCAGCAGGCTACACCTTC
CASSVVERIPAGYTF
>NA|TRBV15|TRBJ2-7|NA
TGTGCCACCAGCAGAGAGGCCACCCTTTTAAACGAGCAGTACTTC
CATSREATLLNEQYF
>once|TRBV7-2|TRBJ2-5|NA
TGTGCCAGCAGCTTTTATCAGGCAGCTCAAGAGACCCAGTACTTC
CASSFYQAAQETQYF
>NA|TRBV28|TRBJ2-7|NA
TGTGCCAGCAGTTTAAGTGGGGGCTCCTTGTACGAGCAGTACTTC
CASSLSGGSLYEQYF
>NA|TRBV19|TRBJ1-2|NA
TGTGCCAGTAGTATAGGGGCCAGGTACAACTATGGCTACACCTTC
CASSIGARYNYGYTF
>NA|TRBV27|TRBJ1-5|TRBD1
TGTGCCAGCAGTTTACGGGCAGGGGGTCAGCCCCAGCATTTT
CASSLRAGGQPQHF
>NA|TRBV5-4|TRBJ2-2|TRBD2
TGTGCCAGCAGCTGGGAGGGGTGGACCGGGGAGCTGTTTTTT
CASSWEGWTGELFF
>NA|TRBV10-3|TRBJ2-3|NA
TGTGCCATCAGTGGGGGTAGTACAGATACGCAGTATTTT
CAISGGSTDTQYF
>NA|TRBV14|TRBJ1-5|NA
TGTGCCAGCAGCCAAGACGCCCCTCACAGGGACCAGCCCCAGCATTTT
CASSQDAPHRDQPQHF
>NA|TRBV2|TRBJ2-7|NA
TGTGCCAGCAGTGAAATTGATCGAGCAGGGTGGTACGAGCAGTACTTC
CASSEIDRAGWYEQYF
>NA|TRBV11-2|TRBJ1-1|TRBD1
TGTGCCAGCAGCTCCCAACAGGGGTTGGGCACTGAAGCTTTCTTT
CASSSQQGLGTEAFF
>NA|TRBV7-9|TRBJ1-1|NA
TGTGCCAGCAGTCGCGGGACCCAACGCGGAGCTTTCTTT
CASSRGTQRGAFF
>once|TRBV2|TRBJ1-1|NA
TGTGCCACCCGGGGGCAGAACACTGAAGCTTTCTTT
CATRGQNTEAFF
>NA|TRBV19|TRBJ1-1|NA
TGTGCCAGAGGGGAGGACCGAACGGCTGAAGCTTTCTTT
CARGEDRTAEAFF
>NA|TRBV19|TRBJ1-4|TRBD1
TGTGCCAGTAGTATAGCCACAGGGGAGGCAGAAAAACTGTTTTTT
CASSIATGEAEKLFF
>NA|TRBV10-3|TRBJ1-1|NA
TGTGCCATCAGTGACCGCGGGGGCTCGAACACTGAAGCTTTCTTT
CAISDRGGSNTEAFF
>NA|TRBV28|TRBJ2-3|TRBD2
TGTGCCAGCAGTATCCAAAGCGGGGGGGAAGATACGCAGTATTTT
CASSIQSGGEDTQYF
>NA|TRBV7-9|TRBJ2-7|NA
TGTGCCAGCAGCTTATCCGCAAGGGGGGAGCAGTACTTC
CASSLSARGEQYF
>NA|TRBV7-2|TRBJ1-3|NA
TGTGCCAGCAGCCGCAGGGCTAGCTCTGGAAACACCATATATTTT
CASSRRASSGNTIYF